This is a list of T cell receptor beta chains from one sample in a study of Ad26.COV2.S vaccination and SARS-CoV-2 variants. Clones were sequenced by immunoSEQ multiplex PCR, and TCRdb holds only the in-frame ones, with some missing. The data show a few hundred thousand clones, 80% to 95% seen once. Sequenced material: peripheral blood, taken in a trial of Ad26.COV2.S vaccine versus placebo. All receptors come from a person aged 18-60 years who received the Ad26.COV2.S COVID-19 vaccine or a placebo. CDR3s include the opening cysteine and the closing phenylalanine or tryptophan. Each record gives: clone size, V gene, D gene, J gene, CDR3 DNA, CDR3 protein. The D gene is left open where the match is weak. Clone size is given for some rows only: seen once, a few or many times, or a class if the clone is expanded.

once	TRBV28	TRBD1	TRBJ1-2	TGTGCCAGCAGGACGACTCGGACAGGGGCCTACTATGGCTACACCTTC	CASRTTRTGAYYGYTF
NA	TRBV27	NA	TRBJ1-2	TGTGCCAGCAGTTTGCGCAGCACTAACTATGGCTACACCTTC	CASSLRSTNYGYTF
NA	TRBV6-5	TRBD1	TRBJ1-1	TGTGCCAGCAGTTCAGGGGGCACGGGGGACACTGAAGCTTTCTTT	CASSSGGTGDTEAFF
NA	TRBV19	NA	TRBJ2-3	TGTGCCAGTACACAACGGACTAGCACAGATACGCAGTATTTT	CASTQRTSTDTQYF
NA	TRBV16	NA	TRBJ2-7	TGTGCCAGCAGCCAATGGGAAAGGGTTTACGAGCAGTACTTC	CASSQWERVYEQYF
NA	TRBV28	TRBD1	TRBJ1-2	TGTGCCAGCAGTTTGGACGGGACAGCTTTTTCTCTAGTCTATGGCTACACCTTC	CASSLDGTAFSLVYGYTF
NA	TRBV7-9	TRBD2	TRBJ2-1	TGTGCCAGCAGCTCATCCAATCTAGCGGGGGGGCGGTTCAATGAGCAGTTCTTC	CASSSSNLAGGRFNEQFF
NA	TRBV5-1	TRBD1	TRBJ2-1	TGCGCCAGCAGCTTGGCGACAGGGACAGGTGAGCAGTTCTTC	CASSLATGTGEQFF
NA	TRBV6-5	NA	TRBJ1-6	TGTGCCAGCAGTTACTCGACACAGGGCAGTTCACCCCTCCACTTT	CASSYSTQGSSPLHF
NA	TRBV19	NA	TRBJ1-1	TGTGCCAGTATAGGCCCTGGAGAGAACACTGAAGCTTTCTTT	CASIGPGENTEAFF
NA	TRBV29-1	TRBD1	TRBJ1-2	TGCAGCGTGAGACAGGGGGCGGATGGCTACACCTTC	CSVRQGADGYTF
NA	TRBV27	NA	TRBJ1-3	TGTGCCAGCAGTGAGGGACACCTAGGTCCTGGAAACACCATATATTTT	CASSEGHLGPGNTIYF
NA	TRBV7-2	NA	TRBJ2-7	TGTGCCAGCACCCCAAAGGTATACTTC	CASTPKVYF
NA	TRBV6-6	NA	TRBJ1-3	TGTGCCAGCACCCTAAAGGCCCCCGGCGCCGGAAACACCATATATTTT	CASTLKAPGAGNTIYF
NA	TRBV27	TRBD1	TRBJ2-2	TGTGCCAGCAGTTTACCAGGGACAGTGTCCACCGGGGAGCTGTTTTTT	CASSLPGTVSTGELFF
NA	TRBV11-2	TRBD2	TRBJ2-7	TGTGCCAGCAGCTTAGCAGCAGCGGGGCCATCCTACGAGCAGTACTTC	CASSLAAAGPSYEQYF
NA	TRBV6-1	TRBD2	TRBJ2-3	TGTGCCAGCAGTGAACGTCTAGCGGGGACCCACCAAGGGACAGATACGCAGTATTTT	CASSERLAGTHQGTDTQYF
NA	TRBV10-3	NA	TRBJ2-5	TGTGCCACCCCACAGGAGGGCCAGTACTTC	CATPQEGQYF
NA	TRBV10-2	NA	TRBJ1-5	TGCGCCAGCAGTGAGGAAGGACAGTATAGCAATCAGCCCCAGCATTTT	CASSEEGQYSNQPQHF
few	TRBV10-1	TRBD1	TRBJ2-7	TGCGCCAGCAGGGGGGACAGGGTGGAGGAGCAGTACTTC	CASRGDRVEEQYF
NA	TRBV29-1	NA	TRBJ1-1	TGCAGCGTTGTTTTGAACACTGAAGCTTTCTTT	CSVVLNTEAFF
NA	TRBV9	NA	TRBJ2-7	TGTGCCAGCAGCCCCCGGTCCGCCTCCTACGAGCAGTACTTC	CASSPRSASYEQYF
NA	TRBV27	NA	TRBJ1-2	TGTGCCAGCAGTTCCCGGACGGGAACCCATGGCTACACCTTC	CASSSRTGTHGYTF
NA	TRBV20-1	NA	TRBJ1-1	TGCAGTGCTTGGGCAGAGGAAGCTTTCTTT	CSAWAEEAFF
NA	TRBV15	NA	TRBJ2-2	TGTGCCACCAGCAGAGTCCGAACAAACACCGGGGAGCTGTTTTTT	CATSRVRTNTGELFF
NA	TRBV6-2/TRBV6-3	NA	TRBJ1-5	TGTGCCAGCAGTTACGGGGGTAAGAATCAGCCCCAGCATTTT	CASSYGGKNQPQHF
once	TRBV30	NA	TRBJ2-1	TGTGCCTGGAGTGGGAGCTCCTACAATGAGCAGTTCTTC	CAWSGSSYNEQFF